The T cell receptor beta chain under discussion was sequenced for a study of cytomegalovirus exposure and HLA in healthy donors. Study details: T cells numbering about 200 million yielded 100 million to 120 million unique TCR beta sequences in an earlier analysis.

This clone was recorded only once. Use of 60 Vbeta and 13 Jbeta primers characterized the PCR. The assay was immunoSEQ multiplex PCR, and TCRdb's table has in-frame clones only and misses some. The data hold more than 250,000 clones, with roughly 90% observed a single time. The CDR3 covers 16 residues. Looked up from germline, CDR1 is MGHRA and CDR2 is YSYEKL. Trimming cost V 0 bases and J 3 bases, with 15 bases left between them. This clonotype originated in a woman between 18 and 29 years old in good health and CMV-seronegative. The chain is built from TRBV4-1 and TRBJ2-7; no clear D gene. The sequenced material came from PBMCs. The CDR3 loop reads CASSQDAGSFYYEQYF. CDR3 sequence (DNA): TGCGCCAGCAGCCAAGATGCCGGTAGTTTTTACTACGAGCAGTACTTC.